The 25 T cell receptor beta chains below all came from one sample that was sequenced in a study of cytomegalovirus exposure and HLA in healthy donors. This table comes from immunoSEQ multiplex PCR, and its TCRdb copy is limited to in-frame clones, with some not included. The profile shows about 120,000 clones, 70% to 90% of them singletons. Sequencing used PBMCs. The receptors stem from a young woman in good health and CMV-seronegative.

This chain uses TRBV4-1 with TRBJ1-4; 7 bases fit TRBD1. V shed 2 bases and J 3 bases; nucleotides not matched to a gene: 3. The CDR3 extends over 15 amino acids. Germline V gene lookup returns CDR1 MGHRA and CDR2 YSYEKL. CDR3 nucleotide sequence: TGCGCCAGCAGCCAATTACAGGGGTCTAATGAAAAACTGTTTTTT. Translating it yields CASSQLQGSNEKLFF.

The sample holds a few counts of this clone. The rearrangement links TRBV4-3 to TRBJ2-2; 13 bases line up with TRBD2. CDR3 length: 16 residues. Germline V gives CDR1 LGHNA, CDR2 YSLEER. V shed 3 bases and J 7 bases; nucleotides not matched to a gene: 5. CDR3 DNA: TGCGCCAGCAGCCAGTCACTAGCGGGAGGGGTCGGGGAGCTGTTTTTT. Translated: CASSQSLAGGVGELFF.

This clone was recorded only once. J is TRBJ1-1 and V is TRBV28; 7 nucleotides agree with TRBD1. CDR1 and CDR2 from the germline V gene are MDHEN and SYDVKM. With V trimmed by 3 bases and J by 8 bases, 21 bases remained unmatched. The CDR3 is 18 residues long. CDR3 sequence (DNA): TGTGCCAGCAGTTTCCGGGTACGGGACAGAAGATCAAAATTAGAAGCTTTCTTT. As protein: CASSFRVRDRRSKLEAFF.

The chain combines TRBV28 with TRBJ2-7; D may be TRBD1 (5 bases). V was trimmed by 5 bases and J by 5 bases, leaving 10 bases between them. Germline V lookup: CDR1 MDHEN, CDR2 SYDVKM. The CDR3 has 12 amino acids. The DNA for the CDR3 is TGTGCCAGCAGTGTCAGGGCCCACGAGCAGTACTTC. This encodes CASSVRAHEQYF.

The CDR3 nucleotides are TGTGCCAGCAGCTTAATGACAGGGCCGTATCAGCCCCAGCATTTT. As protein: CASSLMTGPYQPQHF. The chain recombines TRBV7-2 with TRBJ1-5; 7 positions match TRBD1. V dropped 2 bases and J dropped 5; count of bases not matched to a gene: 6. The CDR3 length is 15 residues. From germline, CDR1 is SGHTA and CDR2 FQGNSA. Using reference TRBV7-2 and TRBJ1-5 for the parts outside the CDR3, the full variable domain is GAGVSQSPSNKVTEKGKDVELRCDPISGHTALYWYRQSLGQGLEFLIYFQGNSAPDKSGLPSDRFSAERTGGSVSTLTIQRTQQEDSAVYLCASSLMTGPYQPQHFGDGTRLSIL.

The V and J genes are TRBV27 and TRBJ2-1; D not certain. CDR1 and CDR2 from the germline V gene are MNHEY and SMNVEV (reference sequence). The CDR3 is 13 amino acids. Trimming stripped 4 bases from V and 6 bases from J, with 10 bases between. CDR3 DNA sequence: TGTGCCAGCAGTTCTCCGCCCGGCAATGAGCAGTTCTTC. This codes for CASSSPPGNEQFF.

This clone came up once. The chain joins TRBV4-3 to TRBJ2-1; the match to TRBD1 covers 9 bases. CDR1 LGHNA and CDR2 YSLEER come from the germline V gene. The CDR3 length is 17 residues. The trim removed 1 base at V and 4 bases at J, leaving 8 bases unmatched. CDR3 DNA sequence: TGCGCCAGCAGCCAAGGCCGCGGGACAGGGTCATACAATGAGCAGTTCTTC. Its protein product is CASSQGRGTGSYNEQFF.

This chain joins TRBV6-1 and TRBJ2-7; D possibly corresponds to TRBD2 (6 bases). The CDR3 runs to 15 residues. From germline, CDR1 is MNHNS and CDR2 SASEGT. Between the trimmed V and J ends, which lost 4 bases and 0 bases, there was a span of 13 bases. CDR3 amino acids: CASSGGGTLSYEQYF. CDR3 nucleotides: TGTGCCAGCAGTGGGGGCGGGACCCTCTCCTACGAGCAGTACTTC.

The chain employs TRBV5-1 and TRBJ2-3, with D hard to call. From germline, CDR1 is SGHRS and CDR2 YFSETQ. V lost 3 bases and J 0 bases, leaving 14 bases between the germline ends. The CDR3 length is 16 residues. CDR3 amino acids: CASSSSTLVSTDTQYF. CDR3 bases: TGCGCCAGCAGCTCCTCGACTCTAGTTAGCACAGATACGCAGTATTTT. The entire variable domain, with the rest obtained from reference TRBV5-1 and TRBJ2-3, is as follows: KAGVTQTPRYLIKTRGQQVTLSCSPISGHRSVSWYQQTPGQGLQFLFEYFSETQRNKGNFPGRFSGRQFSNSRSEMNVSTLELGDSALYLCASSSSTLVSTDTQYFGPGTRLTVL.

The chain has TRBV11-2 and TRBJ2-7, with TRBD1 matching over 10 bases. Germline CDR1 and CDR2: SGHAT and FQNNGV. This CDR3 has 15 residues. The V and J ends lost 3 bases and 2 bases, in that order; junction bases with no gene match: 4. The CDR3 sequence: CASSLGQGRAYEQYF. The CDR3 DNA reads TGTGCCAGCAGCTTGGGACAGGGGAGGGCCTACGAGCAGTACTTC.

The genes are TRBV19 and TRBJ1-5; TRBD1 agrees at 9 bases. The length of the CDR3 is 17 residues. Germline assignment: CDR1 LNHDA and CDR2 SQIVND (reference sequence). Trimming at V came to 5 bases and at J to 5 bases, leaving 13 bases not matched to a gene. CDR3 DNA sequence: TGTGCCAGTAGTGACGCCGGGGGGACAGGGTCTTATCAGCCCCAGCATTTT. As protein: CASSDAGGTGSYQPQHF.

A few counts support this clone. In DNA, the CDR3 is TGTGCCTGGAGAGGGGGGGACTATGGCTACACCTTC. Encoded protein: CAWRGGDYGYTF. This sequence joins TRBV30 and TRBJ1-2; maybe TRBD1 (6 bases). Germline V gene sequence: CDR1 GTSNPN, CDR2 SVGIG (reference sequence). Trimming left V 3 bases short and J 3 bases short, with 8 bases between. The CDR3 length is 12 residues.

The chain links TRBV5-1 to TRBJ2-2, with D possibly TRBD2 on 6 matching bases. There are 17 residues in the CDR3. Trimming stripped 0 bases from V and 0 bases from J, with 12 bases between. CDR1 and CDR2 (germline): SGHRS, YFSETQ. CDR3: CASSLVPSAPNTGELFF. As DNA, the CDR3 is TGCGCCAGCAGCTTGGTACCTAGCGCGCCGAACACCGGGGAGCTGTTTTTT.

In DNA form, the CDR3 reads TGTGCCAGCAATTTGGTCGAGTACAGTCGTTACGAGCAGTACTTC. This codes for CASNLVEYSRYEQYF. The chain links TRBV6-1 to TRBJ2-7; no definite D call. Germline assignment: CDR1 MNHNS and CDR2 SASEGT. The CDR3 is made up of 15 amino acids. V dropped 7 bases and J dropped 4 bases, with 20 bases sitting between them.

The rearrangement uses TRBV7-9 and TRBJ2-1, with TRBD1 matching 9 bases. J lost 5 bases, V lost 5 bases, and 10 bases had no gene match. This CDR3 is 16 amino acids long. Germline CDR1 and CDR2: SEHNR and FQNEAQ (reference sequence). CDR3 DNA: TGTGCCAGCAGCCAAGGGACAGGGAGGTTAAACAATGAGCAGTTCTTC. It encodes CASSQGTGRLNNEQFF.

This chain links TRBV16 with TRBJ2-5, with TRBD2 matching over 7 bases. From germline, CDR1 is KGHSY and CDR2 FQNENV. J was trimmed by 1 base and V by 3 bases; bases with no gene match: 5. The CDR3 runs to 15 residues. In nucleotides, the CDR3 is TGTGCCAGCAGCCATAGGCGGGGGACCCAAGAGACCCAGTACTTC. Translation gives CASSHRRGTQETQYF.

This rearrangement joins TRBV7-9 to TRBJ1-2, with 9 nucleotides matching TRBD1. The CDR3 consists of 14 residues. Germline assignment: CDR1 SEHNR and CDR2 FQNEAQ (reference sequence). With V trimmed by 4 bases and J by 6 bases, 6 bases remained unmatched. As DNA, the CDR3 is TGTGCCAGCAGCTCTAGGACAGGGGTGGATGGCTACACCTTC. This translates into CASSSRTGVDGYTF.

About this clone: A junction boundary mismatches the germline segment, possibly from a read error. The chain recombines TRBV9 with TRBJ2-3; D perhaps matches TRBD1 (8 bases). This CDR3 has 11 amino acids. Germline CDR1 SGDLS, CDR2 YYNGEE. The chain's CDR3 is CASSKRDRKTF. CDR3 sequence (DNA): TGTGCCAGCAGCAAGCGGGACAGGAAGACTTTT.

CDR3 nucleotides: TGTGCCAGCAGTGAAATCCATGAGGACAGGGTGTATGGCTACACCTTC. This encodes CASSEIHEDRVYGYTF. The chain recombines TRBV6-1 with TRBJ1-2, with TRBD1 identical over 8 bases. The CDR3 sequence is 16 residues long. The V segment lost 2 bases and the J segment 5 bases; nucleotides outside the gene matches: 10. In germline, CDR1 is MNHNS, CDR2 SASEGT.

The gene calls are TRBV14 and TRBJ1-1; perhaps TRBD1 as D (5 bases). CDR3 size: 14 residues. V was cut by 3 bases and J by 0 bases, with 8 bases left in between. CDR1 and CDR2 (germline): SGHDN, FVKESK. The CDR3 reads CASSQAGMNTEAFF. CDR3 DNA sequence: TGTGCCAGCAGCCAGGCAGGGATGAACACTGAAGCTTTCTTT.

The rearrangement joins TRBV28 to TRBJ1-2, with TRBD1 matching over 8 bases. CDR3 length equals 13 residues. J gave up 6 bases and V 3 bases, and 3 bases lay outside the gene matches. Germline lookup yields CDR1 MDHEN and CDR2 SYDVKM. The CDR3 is CASSFVDRDGYTF. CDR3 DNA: TGTGCCAGCAGTTTTGTGGACAGGGATGGCTACACCTTC.

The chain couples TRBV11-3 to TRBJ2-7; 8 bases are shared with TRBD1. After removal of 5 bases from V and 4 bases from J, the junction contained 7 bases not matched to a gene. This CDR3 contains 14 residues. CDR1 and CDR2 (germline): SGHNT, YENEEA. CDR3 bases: TGTGCCAGCAGCGCCAGGACAGGGCTATACGAGCAGTACTTC. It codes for CASSARTGLYEQYF.

The CDR3 here is CASTFQQGSYEQYF. For the CDR3, the DNA is TGTGCCAGCACCTTCCAACAGGGCTCGTACGAGCAGTACTTC. This sequence joins TRBV2 and TRBJ2-7; D might be TRBD1 (6 bases). V gave up 7 bases and J gave up 4 bases, with 17 bases separating them. The CDR3 is 14 amino acids. Germline lookup yields CDR1 SNHLY and CDR2 FYNNEI. Together with reference TRBV2 and TRBJ2-7, the CDR3 gives the full variable domain: EPEVTQTPSHQVTQMGQEVILRCVPISNHLYFYWYRQILGQKVEFLVSFYNNEISEKSEIFDDQFSVERPDGSNFTLKIRSTKLEDSAMYFCASTFQQGSYEQYFGPGTRLTVT.

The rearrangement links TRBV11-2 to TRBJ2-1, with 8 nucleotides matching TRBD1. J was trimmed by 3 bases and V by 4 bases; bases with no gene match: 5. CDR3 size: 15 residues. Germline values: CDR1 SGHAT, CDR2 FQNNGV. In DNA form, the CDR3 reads TGTGCCAGCAGCTCGACAGGGGACCTCTACAATGAGCAGTTCTTC. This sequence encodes CASSSTGDLYNEQFF.

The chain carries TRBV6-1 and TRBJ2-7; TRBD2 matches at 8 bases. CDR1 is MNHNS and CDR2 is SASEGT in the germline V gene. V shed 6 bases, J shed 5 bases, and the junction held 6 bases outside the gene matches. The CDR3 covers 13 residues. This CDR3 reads CASSRREVDEQYF. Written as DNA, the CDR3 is TGTGCCAGCAGCCGGCGGGAGGTAGACGAGCAGTACTTC.